This TCR beta chain appears in the sequencing data of a study of control samples from healthy donors and cancer patients. Sequenced by immunoSEQ multiplex PCR; TCRdb stores in-frame clones only, minus some. The table records about 95,000 clones, roughly nine tenths of them present only once. The CDR3 length is 16 residues. With 1 base removed from V and 0 bases from J, the gap between germline ends came to 12 bases. Germline V gene lookup returns CDR1 MGHRA and CDR2 YSYEKL. The sequence was obtained from a woman aged 70 to 79 in good health. The sample consisted of blood. The V gene is TRBV4-1, the J gene TRBJ1-1, with a possible D match to TRBD1 (5 bases). CDR3 DNA: TGCGCCAGCAGCCAAGGGTTTGGACAACTGAACACTGAAGCTTTCTTT. Protein: CASSQGFGQLNTEAFF.